The rows below give T cell receptor beta chains drawn from one sample of a study of Graves' ophthalmopathy and Graves' hyperthyroidism. Via MiXCR, TCRdb re-called the multiplex PCR reads, giving one row per CDR3 protein. Here the sample spans roughly 410,000 distinct CDR3 sequences, 15% being singletons. Sequenced sample: peripheral blood. The receptors were sampled from a woman aged 18-35 years with stable Graves' hyperthyroidism. The CDR3 runs from the conserved cysteine through the conserved F or W. The order of the fields is clone size, D gene, V gene, J gene, CDR3 protein, CDR3 DNA. The D gene is left open where the match is weak. Where a row states a size, it is once, few, many or the class of an expanded clone; other rows omit it.

abundance: many
d_gene: -
v_gene: TRBV27
j_gene: TRBJ1-1
CDR3aa: CASSPQILGEAFF
CDR3nt: TGTGCCAGCAGTCCACAGATTCTGGGTGAAGCTTTCTTT

abundance: -
d_gene: TRBD2
v_gene: TRBV2
j_gene: TRBJ2-2
CDR3aa: CASSAGAGGNTGELFF
CDR3nt: TGTGCCAGCAGTGCGGGGGCGGGGGGAAACACCGGGGAGTTGTTTTTT

abundance: many
d_gene: -
v_gene: TRBV29-1
j_gene: TRBJ1-2
CDR3aa: CSALRGRYGYTF
CDR3nt: TGCAGCGCCCTCCGGGGGAGGTATGGCTACACCTTC

abundance: -
d_gene: TRBD1
v_gene: TRBV12-3/TRBV12-4
j_gene: TRBJ1-1
CDR3aa: CSSSTSDRVRTEAFF
CDR3nt: TGTTCCAGCAGTACCTCGGACAGGGTTAGGACTGAAGCTTTCTTT

abundance: many
d_gene: -
v_gene: TRBV6-2/TRBV6-3
j_gene: TRBJ1-2
CDR3aa: CASSYYSFGVPGRYGYTF
CDR3nt: TGTGCCAGCAGTTACTATTCTTTCGGCGTACCTGGACGCTATGGCTACACCTTC

abundance: -
d_gene: TRBD1
v_gene: TRBV28
j_gene: TRBJ1-1
CDR3aa: CASTPHPQGAVTEAFF
CDR3nt: TGTGCCAGCACCCCCCACCCACAGGGGGCGGTCACTGAAGCTTTCTTT

abundance: -
d_gene: -
v_gene: TRBV6-1
j_gene: TRBJ2-5
CDR3aa: CASKFGETQYF
CDR3nt: TGTGCCAGCAAGTTTGGGGAGACCCAGTACTTC

abundance: many
d_gene: TRBD1
v_gene: TRBV12-3/TRBV12-4
j_gene: TRBJ1-5
CDR3aa: CASRQQGAWEPQHF
CDR3nt: TGTGCCAGCAGGCAGCAGGGGGCCTGGGAGCCCCAGCATTTT

abundance: many
d_gene: TRBD1
v_gene: TRBV6-2/TRBV6-3
j_gene: TRBJ1-5
CDR3aa: CASSRDRGRDQPQHF
CDR3nt: TGTGCCAGCAGCCGGGACAGGGGGAGGGATCAGCCCCAGCATTTT

abundance: many
d_gene: -
v_gene: TRBV6-1
j_gene: TRBJ2-7
CDR3aa: CASSAETQVYEQYF
CDR3nt: TGTGCCAGCAGTGCTGAGACACAGGTTTACGAGCAGTACTTC

abundance: many
d_gene: TRBD1
v_gene: TRBV19
j_gene: TRBJ2-6
CDR3aa: CASSWTFAGGYRANVLTF
CDR3nt: TGTGCCAGTAGTTGGACATTCGCAGGGGGCTATAGGGCCAACGTCCTGACTTTC

abundance: -
d_gene: TRBD1
v_gene: TRBV5-1
j_gene: TRBJ2-7
CDR3aa: CASSRRTGGAFGEQYF
CDR3nt: TGCGCCAGCAGCCGCCGAACAGGGGGTGCCTTTGGAGAGCAGTACTTC

abundance: -
d_gene: -
v_gene: TRBV3-1
j_gene: TRBJ1-6
CDR3aa: CASSQVQGYSPLHF
CDR3nt: TGTGCCAGCAGCCAAGTTCAGGGATATTCACCCCTCCACTTT

abundance: many
d_gene: -
v_gene: TRBV7-2
j_gene: TRBJ2-5
CDR3aa: CASTRTDQETQYF
CDR3nt: TGTGCCAGCACGAGGACAGACCAAGAGACCCAGTACTTC

abundance: -
d_gene: TRBD1
v_gene: TRBV2
j_gene: TRBJ1-2
CDR3aa: CASSELAGTGYGYTF
CDR3nt: TGTGCCAGCAGTGAACTTGCCGGGACAGGATATGGCTACACCTTC

abundance: many
d_gene: TRBD2
v_gene: TRBV12-3/TRBV12-4
j_gene: TRBJ2-5
CDR3aa: CASSLGPAGPQETQYF
CDR3nt: TGTGCCAGCAGTTTAGGCCCAGCGGGGCCTCAAGAGACCCAGTACTTC